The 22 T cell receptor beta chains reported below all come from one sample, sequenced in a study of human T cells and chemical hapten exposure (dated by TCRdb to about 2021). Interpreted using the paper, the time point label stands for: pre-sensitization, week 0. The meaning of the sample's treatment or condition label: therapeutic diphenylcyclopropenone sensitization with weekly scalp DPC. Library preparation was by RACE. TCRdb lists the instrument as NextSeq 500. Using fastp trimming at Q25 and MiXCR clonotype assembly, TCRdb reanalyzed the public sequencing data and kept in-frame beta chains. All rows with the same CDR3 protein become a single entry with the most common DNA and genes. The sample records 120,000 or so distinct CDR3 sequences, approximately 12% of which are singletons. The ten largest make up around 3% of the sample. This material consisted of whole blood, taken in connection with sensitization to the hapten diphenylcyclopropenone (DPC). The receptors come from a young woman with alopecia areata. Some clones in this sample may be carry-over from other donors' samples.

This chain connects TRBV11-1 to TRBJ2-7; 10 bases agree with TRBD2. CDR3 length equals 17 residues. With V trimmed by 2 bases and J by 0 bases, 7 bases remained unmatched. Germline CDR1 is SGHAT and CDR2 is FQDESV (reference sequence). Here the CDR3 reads CASSLYRTSGYSYEQYF. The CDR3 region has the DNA TGTGCCAGCAGCTTATATCGGACTAGCGGTTACTCCTACGAGCAGTACTTC.

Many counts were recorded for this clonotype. The CDR3 reads CASSQVHGLSGNTIYF. The CDR3 coding sequence is TGCGCCAGCAGCCAAGTTCACGGACTATCTGGAAACACCATATATTTT. The genes are TRBV4-3 and TRBJ1-3; D is unclear. The CDR3 consists of 16 residues. Trimming took 1 base from V and 1 from J, leaving 11 bases between them. Germline assignment: CDR1 LGHNA and CDR2 YSLEER.

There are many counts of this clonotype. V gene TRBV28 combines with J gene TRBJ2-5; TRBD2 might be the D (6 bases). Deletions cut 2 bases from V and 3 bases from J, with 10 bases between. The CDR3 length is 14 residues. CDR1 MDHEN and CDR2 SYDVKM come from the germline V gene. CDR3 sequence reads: CASSLRLGEETQYF. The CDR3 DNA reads TGTGCCAGCAGTTTACGACTAGGGGAAGAGACCCAGTACTTC.

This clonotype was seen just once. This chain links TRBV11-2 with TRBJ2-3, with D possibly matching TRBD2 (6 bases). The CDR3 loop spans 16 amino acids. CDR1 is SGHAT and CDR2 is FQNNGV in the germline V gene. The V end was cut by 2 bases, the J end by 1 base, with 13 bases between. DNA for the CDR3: TGTGCCAGCAGCTTATCGGGGCGGGGTGGCACAGATACGCAGTATTTT. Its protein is CASSLSGRGGTDTQYF.

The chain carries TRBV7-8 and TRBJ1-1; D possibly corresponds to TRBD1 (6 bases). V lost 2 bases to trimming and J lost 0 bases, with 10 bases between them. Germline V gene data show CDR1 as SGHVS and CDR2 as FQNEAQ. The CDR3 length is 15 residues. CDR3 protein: CASSLRGQVNTEAFF. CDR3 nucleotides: TGTGCCAGCAGCTTACGGGGGCAAGTGAACACTGAAGCTTTCTTT.

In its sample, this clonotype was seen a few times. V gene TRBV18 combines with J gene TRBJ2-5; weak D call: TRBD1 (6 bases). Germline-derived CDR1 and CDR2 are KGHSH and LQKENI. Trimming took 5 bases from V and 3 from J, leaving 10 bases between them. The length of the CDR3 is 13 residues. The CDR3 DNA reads TGTGCCAGCTCAAGAAACAGGGAAGAGACCCAGTACTTC. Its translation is CASSRNREETQYF.

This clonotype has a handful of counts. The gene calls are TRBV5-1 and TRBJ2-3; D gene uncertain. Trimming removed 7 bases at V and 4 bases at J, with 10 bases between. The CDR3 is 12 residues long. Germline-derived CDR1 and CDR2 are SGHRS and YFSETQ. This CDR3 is CASGSGADTQYF. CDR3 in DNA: TGCGCCAGCGGTTCAGGCGCAGATACGCAGTATTTT.

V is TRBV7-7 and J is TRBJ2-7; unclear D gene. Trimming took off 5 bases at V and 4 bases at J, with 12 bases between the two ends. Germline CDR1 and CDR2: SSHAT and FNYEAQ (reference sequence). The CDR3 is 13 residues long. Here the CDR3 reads CASSPGLGYEQYF. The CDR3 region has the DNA TGTGCCAGCAGCCCAGGCCTGGGTTACGAGCAGTACTTC.

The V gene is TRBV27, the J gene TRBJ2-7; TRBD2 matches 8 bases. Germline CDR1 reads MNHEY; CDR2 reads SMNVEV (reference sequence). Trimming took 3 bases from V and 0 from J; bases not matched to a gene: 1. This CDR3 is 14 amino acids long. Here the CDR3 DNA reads TGTGCCAGCAGTTTCGGGACTAGCTCCTACGAGCAGTACTTC. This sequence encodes CASSFGTSSYEQYF.

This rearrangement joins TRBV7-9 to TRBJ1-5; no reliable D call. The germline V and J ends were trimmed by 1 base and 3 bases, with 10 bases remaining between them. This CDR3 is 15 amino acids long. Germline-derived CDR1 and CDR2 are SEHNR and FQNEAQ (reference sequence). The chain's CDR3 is CASSLGLESNQPQHF. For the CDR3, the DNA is TGTGCCAGCAGCTTAGGCTTGGAGTCCAATCAGCCCCAGCATTTT.

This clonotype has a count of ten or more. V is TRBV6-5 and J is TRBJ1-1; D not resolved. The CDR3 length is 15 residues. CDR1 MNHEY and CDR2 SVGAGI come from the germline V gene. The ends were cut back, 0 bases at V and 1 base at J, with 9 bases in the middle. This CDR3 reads CASSYSRPANTEAFF. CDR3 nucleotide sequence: TGTGCCAGCAGTTACTCAAGACCGGCGAACACTGAAGCTTTCTTT.

The CDR3 sequence is CASSQERGSCTDTQYF. CDR3 coding DNA: TGTGCCAGCAGCCAAGAAAGGGGCTCCTGCACAGATACGCAGTATTTT. J is TRBJ2-3 and V is TRBV3-2; the D call TRBD1 from the table was never checked on the DNA. TRBV3-2 is a pseudogene locus. The CDR3 totals 16 residues.

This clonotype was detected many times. CDR3 nucleotides: TGTGCCAGCAGCAAGAGGGGCTACTACGAGCAGTACTTC. This sequence encodes CASSKRGYYEQYF. The chain combines TRBV28 with TRBJ2-7; D possibly uses TRBD1 or TRBD2 (5 bases each). CDR1 and CDR2 (germline): MDHEN, SYDVKM. This CDR3 contains 13 residues. Trimming took 6 bases from V and 3 from J, leaving 12 bases between them. The whole variable domain, filled in from reference TRBV28 and TRBJ2-7, reads DVKVTQSSRYLVKRTGEKVFLECVQDMDHENMFWYRQDPGLGLRLIYFSYDVKMKEKGDIPEGYSVSREKKERFSLILESASTNQTSMYLCASSKRGYYEQYFGPGTRLTVT.

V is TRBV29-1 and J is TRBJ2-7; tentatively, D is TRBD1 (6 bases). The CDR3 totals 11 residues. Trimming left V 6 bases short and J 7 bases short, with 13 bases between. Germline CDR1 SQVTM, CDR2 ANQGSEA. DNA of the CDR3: TGCAGCGTACAGGGTCGGGGAGAGCAGTACTTC. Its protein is CSVQGRGEQYF.

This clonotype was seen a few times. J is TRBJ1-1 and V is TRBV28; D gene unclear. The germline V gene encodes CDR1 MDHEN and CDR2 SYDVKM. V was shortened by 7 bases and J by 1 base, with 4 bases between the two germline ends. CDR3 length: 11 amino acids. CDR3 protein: CASNGNTEAFF. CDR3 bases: TGTGCCAGCAATGGGAACACTGAAGCTTTCTTT.

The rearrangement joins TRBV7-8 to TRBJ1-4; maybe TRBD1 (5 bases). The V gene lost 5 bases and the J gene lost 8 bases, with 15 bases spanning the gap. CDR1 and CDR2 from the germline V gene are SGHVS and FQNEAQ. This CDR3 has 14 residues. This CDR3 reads CASSRLSWGEKLFF. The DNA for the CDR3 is TGTGCCAGCAGCCGCTTGTCATGGGGGGAAAAACTGTTTTTT.

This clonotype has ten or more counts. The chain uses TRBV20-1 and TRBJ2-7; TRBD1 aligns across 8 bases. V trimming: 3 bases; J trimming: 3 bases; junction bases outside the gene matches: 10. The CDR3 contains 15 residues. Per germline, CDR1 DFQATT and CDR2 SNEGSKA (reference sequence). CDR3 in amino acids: CSASNRGQDLYEQYF. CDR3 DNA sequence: TGCAGTGCTAGTAATCGGGGACAGGACCTCTACGAGCAGTACTTC.

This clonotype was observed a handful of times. The CDR3 region is CASSPQGYERMNTEAFF. CDR3 bases: TGTGCCAGCAGTCCCCAGGGCTACGAGCGAATGAACACTGAAGCTTTCTTT. The gene calls are TRBV28 and TRBJ1-1, with D possibly matching TRBD1 (5 bases). The length of the CDR3 is 17 residues. The V end was cut by 5 bases, the J end by 0 bases, with 19 bases between. CDR1 and CDR2 (germline): MDHEN, SYDVKM.

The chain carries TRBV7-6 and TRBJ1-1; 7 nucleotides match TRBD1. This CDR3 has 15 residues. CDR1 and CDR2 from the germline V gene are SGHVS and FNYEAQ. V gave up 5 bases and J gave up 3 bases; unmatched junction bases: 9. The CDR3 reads CASSLRQGRDTEAFF. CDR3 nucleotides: TGTGCCAGCAGCCTAAGACAGGGTAGGGACACTGAAGCTTTCTTT.

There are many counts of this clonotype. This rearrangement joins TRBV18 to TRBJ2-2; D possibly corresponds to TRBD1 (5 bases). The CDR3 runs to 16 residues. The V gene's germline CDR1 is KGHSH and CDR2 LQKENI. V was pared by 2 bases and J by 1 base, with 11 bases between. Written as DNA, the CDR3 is TGTGCCAGCTCACCAAGGGCAGGGATGAACACCGGGGAGCTGTTTTTT. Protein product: CASSPRAGMNTGELFF.

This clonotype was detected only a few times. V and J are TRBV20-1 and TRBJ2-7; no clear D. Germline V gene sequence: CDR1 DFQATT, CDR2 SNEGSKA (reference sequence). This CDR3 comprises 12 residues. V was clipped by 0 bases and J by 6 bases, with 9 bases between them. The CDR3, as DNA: TGCAGTGCTAGAGATTTGCGTCGCGAGCAGTACTTC. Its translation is CSARDLRREQYF.

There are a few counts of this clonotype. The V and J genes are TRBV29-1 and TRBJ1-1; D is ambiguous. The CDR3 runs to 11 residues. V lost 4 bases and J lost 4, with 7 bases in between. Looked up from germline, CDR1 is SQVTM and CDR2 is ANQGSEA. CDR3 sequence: CSVAEGTEAFF. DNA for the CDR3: TGCAGCGTTGCGGAGGGCACTGAAGCTTTCTTT.